These T cell receptor beta chains were read from a single sample in a study of T cell changes during pregnancy in multiple sclerosis. Sequenced by immunoSEQ multiplex PCR; TCRdb stores in-frame clones only, minus some. The sample includes under 70,000 clones, about 90% of them seen just once. The sequencing used CD4+ T cells from peripheral blood mononuclear cells, collected after pregnancy. All receptors come from a female donor in good health, enrolled as a control in a pregnancy study. CDR3s include the opening cysteine and the closing phenylalanine or tryptophan. Fields, in order: clone size, J gene, V gene, D gene, CDR3 DNA, CDR3 protein. A D gene is named only where the DNA matches it firmly. Not all rows give a size; the values are once, few, many and, for expanded clones, a class.

clone size: .
J gene: TRBJ1-2
V gene: TRBV4-3
D gene: .
CDR3 DNA: TGCGCCAGCAGCCAAGACTTCCGATCGGTCTATGGCTACACCTTC
CDR3 protein: CASSQDFRSVYGYTF

clone size: .
J gene: TRBJ2-7
V gene: TRBV10-3
D gene: TRBD2
CDR3 DNA: TGTGCCATCAGTGGGGCCGGGACTAGCGCGTACGAGCAGTACTTC
CDR3 protein: CAISGAGTSAYEQYF

clone size: .
J gene: TRBJ1-5
V gene: TRBV19
D gene: .
CDR3 DNA: TGTGCCAGTAGCAAGCGGGACGGTGATTTAGATCAGCCCCAGCATTTT
CDR3 protein: CASSKRDGDLDQPQHF

clone size: .
J gene: TRBJ1-2
V gene: TRBV11-3
D gene: .
CDR3 DNA: TGTGCCAGCAGCCCCCCGACTGGGTCAGGGTATGGCTACACCTTC
CDR3 protein: CASSPPTGSGYGYTF

clone size: .
J gene: TRBJ2-3
V gene: TRBV11-2
D gene: TRBD2
CDR3 DNA: TGTGCCAGCAGCTTAGGCCCTTCTAGCGGGGGGGCAACAGATACGCAGTATTTT
CDR3 protein: CASSLGPSSGGATDTQYF

clone size: .
J gene: TRBJ2-2
V gene: TRBV7-2
D gene: .
CDR3 DNA: TGTGCCACGGGGAGCCGGAACACCGGGGAGCTGTTTTTT
CDR3 protein: CATGSRNTGELFF

clone size: .
J gene: TRBJ1-2
V gene: TRBV2
D gene: .
CDR3 DNA: TGTGCCAGCAGTATTGCGGATTCCTATGGCTACACCTTC
CDR3 protein: CASSIADSYGYTF

clone size: once
J gene: TRBJ2-7
V gene: TRBV9
D gene: TRBD2
CDR3 DNA: TGTGCCAGCAGCCTTACTAGCGGGCCCTACGAGCAGTACTTC
CDR3 protein: CASSLTSGPYEQYF

clone size: once
J gene: TRBJ1-4
V gene: TRBV19
D gene: .
CDR3 DNA: TGTGCCAGTAGTCAAACACCGGGACAAGCAAGTGAAAAACTGTTTTTT
CDR3 protein: CASSQTPGQASEKLFF

clone size: .
J gene: TRBJ1-5
V gene: TRBV6-4
D gene: TRBD1
CDR3 DNA: TGTGCCAGCAGTGACTCGAATCGGGACAGGGGTCATAATAACAATCAGCCCCAGCATTTT
CDR3 protein: CASSDSNRDRGHNNNQPQHF

clone size: .
J gene: TRBJ2-1
V gene: TRBV4-3
D gene: .
CDR3 DNA: TGCGCCAGCAGCCAAGAAAGAGGGCCCCGGGGTGAGCAGTTCTTC
CDR3 protein: CASSQERGPRGEQFF

clone size: .
J gene: TRBJ1-1
V gene: TRBV6-6
D gene: TRBD1
CDR3 DNA: TGTGCCAGCAGTTACGACAGGGATGCTGAAGCTTTCTTT
CDR3 protein: CASSYDRDAEAFF

clone size: .
J gene: TRBJ2-7
V gene: TRBV18
D gene: .
CDR3 DNA: TGTGCCAGCACCAAAACAGGAATCTACGAGCAGTACTTC
CDR3 protein: CASTKTGIYEQYF

clone size: few
J gene: TRBJ1-1
V gene: TRBV7-2
D gene: .
CDR3 DNA: TGTGCCAGCAGCTTAGAGAGGCAAACTGAAGCTTTCTTT
CDR3 protein: CASSLERQTEAFF

clone size: .
J gene: TRBJ1-1
V gene: TRBV10-2
D gene: .
CDR3 DNA: TGCGCCAGCAGTCTAACACCTGAAGGAGCTGAAGCTTTCTTT
CDR3 protein: CASSLTPEGAEAFF

clone size: .
J gene: TRBJ2-5
V gene: TRBV14
D gene: .
CDR3 DNA: TGTGCCAGCAGCCAAGATAGGACAGAAGAGACCCAGTACTTC
CDR3 protein: CASSQDRTEETQYF

clone size: .
J gene: TRBJ1-2
V gene: TRBV5-4
D gene: .
CDR3 DNA: TGTGCCAGCAGTCACCAGGGACTCTATGGCTACACCTTC
CDR3 protein: CASSHQGLYGYTF

clone size: .
J gene: TRBJ2-7
V gene: TRBV4-3
D gene: .
CDR3 DNA: TGCGCCAGCAGCCAAGATAGGGGGACCCAATCCTTC
CDR3 protein: CASSQDRGTQSF

clone size: once
J gene: TRBJ2-3
V gene: TRBV7-3
D gene: .
CDR3 DNA: TGTGCCAGCAGCTTAACGGTAGGGGGTAGCACAGATACGCAGTATTTT
CDR3 protein: CASSLTVGGSTDTQYF

clone size: .
J gene: TRBJ1-1
V gene: TRBV6-6
D gene: TRBD1
CDR3 DNA: TGTGCCAGCAGTTACAGGGCAGGGGGGAACACTGAAGCTTTCTTT
CDR3 protein: CASSYRAGGNTEAFF

clone size: .
J gene: TRBJ1-1
V gene: TRBV4-2
D gene: .
CDR3 DNA: TGTGCCAGCAGCCAAGAGGTAGGGGAGAACACTGAAGCTTTCTTT
CDR3 protein: CASSQEVGENTEAFF

clone size: .
J gene: TRBJ2-7
V gene: TRBV7-2
D gene: .
CDR3 DNA: TGTGCCAGCAGCTTAGCACTACTAAGCTCCTACGAGCAGTACTTC
CDR3 protein: CASSLALLSSYEQYF

clone size: .
J gene: TRBJ1-4
V gene: TRBV7-8
D gene: .
CDR3 DNA: TGTGCCAGCAGCTTAGGCTCAGTTGCAACTAATGAAAAACTGTTTTTT
CDR3 protein: CASSLGSVATNEKLFF

clone size: .
J gene: TRBJ2-1
V gene: TRBV6-1
D gene: .
CDR3 DNA: TGTGCCAGCAGTGTCCAGGGTTCGTATGCGAATGAGCAGTTCTTC
CDR3 protein: CASSVQGSYANEQFF

clone size: .
J gene: TRBJ1-5
V gene: TRBV5-5
D gene: .
CDR3 DNA: TGTGCCAGCAGCTTGGCCGGGTCCTATAGCGGTCAGCCCCAGCATTTT
CDR3 protein: CASSLAGSYSGQPQHF

clone size: .
J gene: TRBJ2-7
V gene: TRBV7-2
D gene: .
CDR3 DNA: TGTGCCAGCAGCTTGGGGGGAACCTACGAGCAGTACTTC
CDR3 protein: CASSLGGTYEQYF

clone size: .
J gene: TRBJ1-5
V gene: TRBV23-1
D gene: .
CDR3 DNA: TGCGCCGACAAGAGGAAGGGGGAGCATCAGCCCCAGCATTTT
CDR3 protein: CADKRKGEHQPQHF

clone size: .
J gene: TRBJ2-7
V gene: TRBV7-8
D gene: TRBD2
CDR3 DNA: TGTGCCAGCAAAAGAGCGGGGAGCCACTCCTACGAGCAGTACTTC
CDR3 protein: CASKRAGSHSYEQYF

clone size: .
J gene: TRBJ2-7
V gene: TRBV7-8
D gene: .
CDR3 DNA: TGTGCCAGCAGCCTAACGAGCCGAGCTCCCACTTACGAGCAGTACTTC
CDR3 protein: CASSLTSRAPTYEQYF

clone size: .
J gene: TRBJ2-7
V gene: TRBV27
D gene: TRBD2
CDR3 DNA: TGTGCCAGCAGATATGGGAGGGAGGCAACATACTACGAGCAGTACTTC
CDR3 protein: CASRYGREATYYEQYF

clone size: .
J gene: TRBJ2-7
V gene: TRBV5-6
D gene: .
CDR3 DNA: TGTGCCAGCAGCGCCGTGACAGTTCTTCCCTACGAGCAGTACTTC
CDR3 protein: CASSAVTVLPYEQYF

clone size: .
J gene: TRBJ2-6
V gene: TRBV25-1
D gene: .
CDR3 DNA: TGTGCCAGCAGTGCCTGGGCCAACGTCCTGACTTTC
CDR3 protein: CASSAWANVLTF

clone size: once
J gene: TRBJ2-5
V gene: TRBV7-2
D gene: .
CDR3 DNA: TGTGCCAGCAGCTTCAACTTCCAAGAGACCCAGTACTTC
CDR3 protein: CASSFNFQETQYF

clone size: .
J gene: TRBJ2-7
V gene: TRBV7-3
D gene: .
CDR3 DNA: TGTGCCAGCAGCTCGAACCGGGGGAACGAGCAGTACTTC
CDR3 protein: CASSSNRGNEQYF

clone size: .
J gene: TRBJ2-4
V gene: TRBV4-3
D gene: .
CDR3 DNA: TGCGCCAGCAGCCAAGATTACAGGGCCAACATTCAGTACTTC
CDR3 protein: CASSQDYRANIQYF

clone size: .
J gene: TRBJ2-1
V gene: TRBV5-1
D gene: .
CDR3 DNA: TGCGCCAGCAGCCCGGGGGTGGACTCCTACAATGAGCAGTTCTTC
CDR3 protein: CASSPGVDSYNEQFF

clone size: .
J gene: TRBJ1-5
V gene: TRBV10-3
D gene: .
CDR3 DNA: TGTGCCATCAGTGTTTCAGGGTATAGCAATCAGCCCCAGCATTTT
CDR3 protein: CAISVSGYSNQPQHF

clone size: .
J gene: TRBJ2-1
V gene: TRBV6-5
D gene: TRBD1
CDR3 DNA: TGTGCCAGCAGTTCCCTGAGGGGGCCACCTTACAATGAGCAGTTCTTC
CDR3 protein: CASSSLRGPPYNEQFF

clone size: .
J gene: TRBJ1-4
V gene: TRBV2
D gene: TRBD1
CDR3 DNA: TGTGCCAGCAGCGCGGACAGGAAGGATGAAAAACTGTTTTTT
CDR3 protein: CASSADRKDEKLFF

clone size: .
J gene: TRBJ1-2
V gene: TRBV18
D gene: TRBD1
CDR3 DNA: TGTGCCAGCTCATCTCGGACAGGTCCAATGGACTATGGCTACACCTTC
CDR3 protein: CASSSRTGPMDYGYTF

clone size: few
J gene: TRBJ2-7
V gene: TRBV18
D gene: .
CDR3 DNA: TGTGCCAGCTCACCCTCCTACTACGAGCAGTACTTC
CDR3 protein: CASSPSYYEQYF

clone size: once
J gene: TRBJ2-2
V gene: TRBV9
D gene: .
CDR3 DNA: TGTGCCAGCAGCGCCAGTGGCAGGGGGAACACCGGGGAGCTGTTTTTT
CDR3 protein: CASSASGRGNTGELFF

clone size: .
J gene: TRBJ1-1
V gene: TRBV10-3
D gene: TRBD1
CDR3 DNA: TGTGCCATCAGTAACCGACAGGGGGCGGACGGCACTGAAGCTTTCTTT
CDR3 protein: CAISNRQGADGTEAFF

clone size: .
J gene: TRBJ2-5
V gene: TRBV9
D gene: TRBD2
CDR3 DNA: TGTGCCAGCAGCATGACTAGCGGGGCAGAGACCCAGTACTTC
CDR3 protein: CASSMTSGAETQYF

clone size: .
J gene: TRBJ1-1
V gene: TRBV2
D gene: .
CDR3 DNA: TGTGCCAGCAGTGATGGGGAGGGACGGCAGAACACTGAAGCTTTCTTT
CDR3 protein: CASSDGEGRQNTEAFF

clone size: few
J gene: TRBJ1-1
V gene: TRBV29-1
D gene: .
CDR3 DNA: TGCAGCGTTGAACAGGGCGGTAGAACTGAAGCTTTCTTT
CDR3 protein: CSVEQGGRTEAFF

clone size: once
J gene: TRBJ1-6
V gene: TRBV9
D gene: .
CDR3 DNA: TGTGCCAGCAGCGCCAGGGGTGGCAGCTCCTATAATTCACCCCTCCACTTT
CDR3 protein: CASSARGGSSYNSPLHF

clone size: .
J gene: TRBJ1-1
V gene: TRBV7-2
D gene: .
CDR3 DNA: TGTGCCAGCAGCTTAACCAGGATTGGCACTGAAGCTTTCTTT
CDR3 protein: CASSLTRIGTEAFF

clone size: .
J gene: TRBJ2-1
V gene: TRBV4-1
D gene: TRBD2
CDR3 DNA: TGCGCCAGCAGCCAAGACGGCAGCGGGGCGAACAATGAGCAGTTCTTC
CDR3 protein: CASSQDGSGANNEQFF

clone size: .
J gene: TRBJ2-1
V gene: TRBV7-3
D gene: TRBD2
CDR3 DNA: TGTGCCAGCAGCCTAGCGGGGGGGCCCTACAATGAGCAGTTCTTC
CDR3 protein: CASSLAGGPYNEQFF

clone size: many
J gene: TRBJ2-7
V gene: TRBV7-2
D gene: .
CDR3 DNA: TGTGCCAGCAGCCAACTCCAGGGGAGCCCGCAGTACTTC
CDR3 protein: CASSQLQGSPQYF

clone size: .
J gene: TRBJ1-2
V gene: TRBV30
D gene: TRBD1
CDR3 DNA: TGTGCCTGGAGTGATGACAGGGACTATGGCTACACCTTC
CDR3 protein: CAWSDDRDYGYTF

clone size: .
J gene: TRBJ2-1
V gene: TRBV7-2
D gene: .
CDR3 DNA: TGTGCCAGCAGCTTAGTATCCCTCCCCGACAATGAGCAGTTCTTC
CDR3 protein: CASSLVSLPDNEQFF

clone size: .
J gene: TRBJ1-1
V gene: TRBV27
D gene: TRBD1
CDR3 DNA: TGTGCCAGCAGGGGGGACAGGGTGAGGGACACTGAAGCTTTCTTT
CDR3 protein: CASRGDRVRDTEAFF

clone size: .
J gene: TRBJ1-2
V gene: TRBV5-4
D gene: .
CDR3 DNA: TGTGCCAGCAGCTTGGCGACAGGCCTTAACTATGGCTACACCTTC
CDR3 protein: CASSLATGLNYGYTF

clone size: .
J gene: TRBJ1-4
V gene: TRBV29-1
D gene: TRBD1
CDR3 DNA: TGCAGCGTTGTAGACAGGGTAGGCGAAAAACTGTTTTTT
CDR3 protein: CSVVDRVGEKLFF

clone size: .
J gene: TRBJ2-7
V gene: TRBV11-2
D gene: TRBD2
CDR3 DNA: TGTGCCAGCAGCTCAGGACTAGGTGGTGGGGAGCAGTACTTC
CDR3 protein: CASSSGLGGGEQYF

clone size: .
J gene: TRBJ1-5
V gene: TRBV27
D gene: TRBD1
CDR3 DNA: TGTGCCAGCAGTTTAAGGGACAGTAATCAGCCCCAGCATTTT
CDR3 protein: CASSLRDSNQPQHF

clone size: .
J gene: TRBJ2-5
V gene: TRBV7-9
D gene: .
CDR3 DNA: TGTGCCAGCAGCTTCGGGCAGGGGATGGAGACCCAGTACTTC
CDR3 protein: CASSFGQGMETQYF

clone size: .
J gene: TRBJ1-1
V gene: TRBV9
D gene: .
CDR3 DNA: TGTGCCAGCAGCGTAGCTGCAGGGTATTTCACTGAAGCTTTCTTT
CDR3 protein: CASSVAAGYFTEAFF